Presented here are 28 T cell receptor beta chains from one specimen sequenced in a study of CD8+ T cells in alopecia areata. Reverse transcribed after extraction, RNA yielded cDNA as the sequencing template. Using immunoSEQ multiplex PCR, the repertoire was profiled, and TCRdb retains in-frame clones only, with some absent. The data hold about 140,000 clones, with roughly 64% observed a single time. The material sequenced was CD4+ T cells sorted from blood, taken at week 0. The receptor set was obtained from a human donor with alopecia areata.

This chain links TRBV29-1 with TRBJ2-3, with 12 bases that match TRBD2. V lost 7 bases and J lost 6; bases outside the gene matches: 5. Germline lookup yields CDR1 SQVTM and CDR2 ANQGSEA. There are 13 residues in the CDR3. CDR3 DNA: TGCAGCGGTTGGACTAGCGGGGCGGATACGCAGTATTTT. It encodes CSGWTSGADTQYF.

This clone has just a few counts. V and J are TRBV2 and TRBJ2-7; no clear D. Trimming took 2 bases from V and 6 from J, leaving 14 bases between them. Germline V gives CDR1 SNHLY, CDR2 FYNNEI. The CDR3 has 14 amino acids. CDR3 nucleotides: TGTGCCAGCAGTGAAACCCAAGTCGCTGGCGAGCAGTACTTC. This codes for CASSETQVAGEQYF.

The rearrangement links TRBV30 to TRBJ1-4; D call uncertain. The CDR3 extends over 12 amino acids. V lost 5 bases, J lost 5 bases, and 9 bases lay in between. Germline V gives CDR1 GTSNPN, CDR2 SVGIG (reference sequence). CDR3 DNA sequence: TGTGCCTGGGGCAGGATCAATGAAAAACTGTTTTTT. Translating gives CAWGRINEKLFF.

The CDR3 loop reads CSAPRTENTEAFF. The CDR3 DNA follows: TGCAGCGCTCCGCGCACAGAGAACACTGAAGCTTTCTTT. This chain connects TRBV29-1 to TRBJ1-1; the D is unclear. This CDR3 spans 13 amino acids. V was pared by 7 bases and J by 1 base, with 13 bases between. Germline V lookup: CDR1 SQVTM, CDR2 ANQGSEA.

The gene calls are TRBV29-1 and TRBJ2-2; D unresolved. Germline loops: CDR1 SQVTM, CDR2 ANQGSEA. This CDR3 is 14 amino acids long. V was pared by 4 bases and J by 0 bases, with 9 bases between. The CDR3 DNA sequence: TGCAGCGTTGGGGTCACCACGAACACCGGGGAGCTGTTTTTT. Its translation: CSVGVTTNTGELFF.

The rearrangement links TRBV30 to TRBJ1-4; TRBD1 aligns across 12 bases. Unmatched junction bases numbered 10, after V lost 1 base and J lost 10 bases. Germline lookup yields CDR1 GTSNPN and CDR2 SVGIG (reference sequence). The CDR3 totals 16 residues. Here the CDR3 reads CAWSGKSGDRGRKLFF. CDR3 nucleotide sequence: TGTGCCTGGAGTGGAAAGTCAGGGGACAGGGGGCGAAAACTGTTTTTT.

The rearrangement links TRBV18 to TRBJ1-5; D not certain. Trimming took 2 bases from V and 3 from J, leaving 8 bases between them. Germline V lookup: CDR1 KGHSH, CDR2 LQKENI. The CDR3 runs to 14 residues. CDR3 sequence: CASSPDGVNQPQHF. The CDR3 DNA sequence: TGTGCCAGCTCACCAGACGGCGTCAATCAGCCCCAGCATTTT.

The sample holds a few counts of this clone. The rearrangement uses TRBV28 and TRBJ1-4, with a possible D match to TRBD1 (6 bases). CDR1 and CDR2 from the germline V gene are MDHEN and SYDVKM. CDR3 length equals 11 residues. The V end was cut by 3 bases, the J end by 13 bases, with 9 bases between. CDR3 amino acids: CASSFRGGLFF. In DNA form, the CDR3 reads TGTGCCAGCAGTTTTCGAGGGGGACTGTTTTTT.

In this sample, this clone turned up a few times. The chain uses TRBV29-1 and TRBJ1-1, with D uncertain. The V end was cut by 4 bases, the J end by 0 bases, with 9 bases between. This CDR3 has 13 residues. Per germline, CDR1 SQVTM and CDR2 ANQGSEA. This CDR3 reads CSVAAYMNTEAFF. In DNA, the CDR3 is TGCAGCGTTGCGGCATACATGAACACTGAAGCTTTCTTT.

The CDR3 protein is CASSETSSYNEQFF. The DNA for the CDR3 is TGTGCCAGTAGTGAGACCAGCTCCTACAATGAGCAGTTCTTC. The V and J genes are TRBV19 and TRBJ2-1; D unclear. The V and J ends lost 5 bases and 0 bases respectively, with 8 bases between them. Germline lookup yields CDR1 LNHDA and CDR2 SQIVND (reference sequence). The CDR3 consists of 14 residues.

The V call is TRBV20-1, the J call TRBJ2-2, with D perhaps matching TRBD1 (5 bases). The CDR3 length is 11 residues. V lost 6 bases and J 6 bases, leaving 8 bases between the germline ends. Germline CDR1 reads DFQATT; CDR2 reads SNEGSKA (reference sequence). The CDR3 reads CSASGSGELFF. In DNA, the CDR3 is TGCAGTGCCTCAGGGTCCGGGGAGCTGTTTTTT.

The rearrangement links TRBV25-1 to TRBJ2-5, with D perhaps matching TRBD1 (6 bases). The CDR3 covers 13 residues. The germline gives CDR1 MGHDK, CDR2 SYGVNS. The V and J ends lost 2 bases and 5 bases respectively, with 9 bases between them. The CDR3 protein is CASSEGGAETQYF. For the CDR3, the DNA is TGTGCCAGCAGTGAAGGGGGCGCTGAGACCCAGTACTTC.

CDR3: CAIKSQNQETQYF. For the CDR3, the DNA is TGTGCCATCAAGTCGCAGAACCAAGAGACCCAGTACTTC. The V gene is TRBV10-3, the J gene TRBJ2-5; D gene uncertain. V lost 7 bases and J lost 0, with 9 bases in between. CDR1 is ENHRY and CDR2 is SYGVKD in the germline V gene. This CDR3 is built from 13 residues.

The CDR3 is CAWSHVNNEQFF. The CDR3 DNA reads TGTGCCTGGAGTCATGTGAATAATGAGCAGTTCTTC. The chain links TRBV30 to TRBJ2-1; D is unclear. Trimming stripped 2 bases from V and 7 bases from J, with 9 bases between. CDR3 length: 12 residues. Germline V gene lookup returns CDR1 GTSNPN and CDR2 SVGIG (reference sequence).

This chain uses TRBV7-9 with TRBJ1-4; D possibly corresponds to TRBD1 (5 bases). CDR3 length equals 15 residues. Trimming took 4 bases from V and 3 from J, leaving 12 bases between them. Germline V CDR1 and CDR2: SEHNR, FQNEAQ (reference sequence). The CDR3 protein is CASSSLGGANEKLFF. In nucleotides, the CDR3 is TGTGCCAGCAGCTCCCTCGGGGGGGCTAATGAAAAACTGTTTTTT.

This clone was seen a few times. The chain is built from TRBV7-2 and TRBJ2-3, with a tentative D call TRBD1 (6 bases). V lost 1 base and J lost 1, with 12 bases in between. Germline CDR1 and CDR2: SGHTA and FQGNSA. CDR3 length: 16 residues. CDR3 sequence (DNA): TGTGCCAGCAGCTTAGTTGGGGGCTTACGCACAGATACGCAGTATTTT. Its translation: CASSLVGGLRTDTQYF.

The CDR3 sequence is CASSEDSEYQPQHF. The DNA for the CDR3 is TGTGCCAGCAGTGAAGACAGTGAATATCAGCCCCAGCATTTT. The rearrangement links TRBV2 to TRBJ1-5; no clear D gene. Between the trimmed V and J ends, which lost 1 base and 5 bases, there was a span of 9 bases. This CDR3 is 14 amino acids long. CDR1 SNHLY and CDR2 FYNNEI come from the germline V gene.

The J gene is TRBJ2-5, the V gene TRBV5-1; tentatively, D is TRBD2 (6 bases). Germline V gives CDR1 SGHRS, CDR2 YFSETQ. V lost 4 bases, J lost 0 bases, and 13 bases lay in between. CDR3 length: 15 residues. As DNA, the CDR3 is TGCGCCAGCAGCCAGATGGGGGGAAACCAAGAGACCCAGTACTTC. Translated: CASSQMGGNQETQYF.

V gene TRBV2 combines with J gene TRBJ2-3; D perhaps matches TRBD1 (6 bases). The CDR3 consists of 17 residues. Trimming removed 6 bases at V and 2 bases at J, with 21 bases between. The germline CDR1 and CDR2 sequences are SNHLY and FYNNEI. The CDR3 loop reads CASSSEGVRVYTDTQYF. The CDR3, as DNA: TGTGCCAGCAGCTCAGAGGGGGTCAGGGTTTACACAGATACGCAGTATTTT.

This chain uses TRBV29-1 with TRBJ2-7; D possibly corresponds to TRBD1 (6 bases). The V end was cut by 5 bases, the J end by 4 bases, with 9 bases between. CDR3 length: 11 amino acids. Germline-derived CDR1 and CDR2 are SQVTM and ANQGSEA. The DNA of the CDR3 is TGCAGCGTTCAAGGACAGTACGAGCAGTACTTC. The encoded protein is CSVQGQYEQYF.

The rearrangement links TRBV5-6 to TRBJ2-7; unclear D gene. Trimming stripped 4 bases from V and 5 bases from J, with 16 bases between. This CDR3 region has 14 residues. Looked up from germline, CDR1 is SGHDT and CDR2 is YYEEEE. The CDR3 here is CASSTVGFVHEQYF. The CDR3, as DNA: TGTGCCAGCAGCACGGTTGGATTTGTACACGAGCAGTACTTC.

This clone was detected only a few times. J is TRBJ2-7 and V is TRBV4-3; 10 bases map to TRBD2. Losses at the gene ends were 3 bases for V and 7 bases for J; bases not matched to a gene: 3. CDR1 and CDR2 (germline): LGHNA, YSLEER. The CDR3 runs to 13 residues. DNA of the CDR3: TGCGCCAGCAGCCAGTTACTAGCGGGGGAGCAGTACTTC. This codes for CASSQLLAGEQYF.

V usage is TRBV7-2 and J usage is TRBJ1-5, with D possibly being TRBD1 (5 bases). Germline CDR1 is SGHTA and CDR2 is FQGNSA. The V end lost 1 base, the J end lost 0 bases, and 10 bases lay between the germline ends. The CDR3 extends over 16 amino acids. CDR3 DNA sequence: TGTGCCAGCAGCTTAGGGGGACGGAATAGCAATCAGCCCCAGCATTTT. It encodes CASSLGGRNSNQPQHF.

This clone was counted between two and nine times. V and J are TRBV30 and TRBJ1-6; D might be TRBD1 (5 bases). V shed 1 base and J shed 11 bases, with 12 bases lying between them. CDR1 GTSNPN and CDR2 SVGIG come from the germline V gene (reference sequence). The CDR3 spans 13 residues. The CDR3 region is CAWSGRETAPLHF. The CDR3 DNA follows: TGTGCCTGGAGTGGCAGGGAGACGGCACCCCTCCACTTT.

The chain joins TRBV6-5 to TRBJ2-1; D gene uncertain. Looked up from germline, CDR1 is MNHEY and CDR2 is SVGAGI. Trimming removed 2 bases at V and 12 bases at J, with 8 bases between. This CDR3 spans 11 amino acids. CDR3 loop: CASSYNMVQFF. The CDR3 DNA reads TGTGCCAGCAGTTACAATATGGTGCAGTTCTTC.

The chain employs TRBV7-9 and TRBJ1-6; perhaps TRBD1 as D (5 bases). The CDR3 is 14 amino acids. Deletions cut 1 base from V and 9 bases from J, with 10 bases between. Germline loops: CDR1 SEHNR, CDR2 FQNEAQ (reference sequence). CDR3 protein: CASSLDLGLSPLHF. In DNA form, the CDR3 reads TGTGCCAGCAGCTTAGACTTGGGACTTTCACCCCTCCACTTT. The full variable domain, in which reference TRBV7-9 and TRBJ1-6 provide the parts outside the CDR3, is DTGVSQNPRHKITKRGQNVTFRCDPISEHNRLYWYRQTLGQGPEFLTYFQNEAQLEKSRLLSDRFSAERPKGSFSTLEIQRTEQGDSAMYLCASSLDLGLSPLHFGNGTRLTVT.

This clone was counted only a few times. V usage is TRBV29-1 and J usage is TRBJ1-4, with D perhaps matching TRBD1 (5 bases). The V and J ends lost 4 bases and 6 bases respectively, with 12 bases between them. Germline values: CDR1 SQVTM, CDR2 ANQGSEA. This CDR3 has 13 residues. CDR3 residues: CSVARDADEKLFF. The CDR3 nucleotides read TGCAGCGTTGCGAGGGACGCTGATGAAAAACTGTTTTTT.

The J gene is TRBJ1-3, the V gene TRBV4-2; D remains unclear. Germline V gene data show CDR1 as LGHNA and CDR2 as YNFKEQ. The CDR3 consists of 16 residues. The V and J ends lost 0 bases and 0 bases respectively, with 9 bases between them. Here the CDR3 DNA reads TGTGCCAGCAGCCAAGATCCCGGAGACTCTGGAAACACCATATATTTT. The encoded protein is CASSQDPGDSGNTIYF.